These T cell receptor beta chains were read from a single sample in a study of blood T cell repertoires in COVID-19. Method: immunoSEQ multiplex PCR; TCRdb's copy keeps in-frame clones and lacks some. The table has 360,000 or so clones, about nine tenths seen once. Sequenced material: PBMCs or T cells enriched from blood (not recorded which). Receptors originate from a woman between 25 and 40 years old who had recovered from COVID-19. The CDR3 runs from the conserved cysteine through the conserved F or W. Each record gives: J gene, V gene, CDR3 protein.

j_call: TRBJ2-3
v_call: TRBV4-1
cdr3_aa: CASSHRIPGQGGTDTQYF

j_call: TRBJ1-5
v_call: TRBV10-3
cdr3_aa: CAIGRGDQPQHF

j_call: TRBJ1-1
v_call: TRBV2
cdr3_aa: CASSPSGQGRVGF

j_call: TRBJ2-4
v_call: TRBV28
cdr3_aa: CASSLSLAGDNIQYF

j_call: TRBJ1-4
v_call: TRBV5-1
cdr3_aa: CASSLDGNEKLFF

j_call: TRBJ2-1
v_call: TRBV7-9
cdr3_aa: CASSPAGASGPGRNEQFF

j_call: TRBJ2-1
v_call: TRBV7-3
cdr3_aa: CASSLQGVGEQFF

j_call: TRBJ1-5
v_call: TRBV24-1
cdr3_aa: CATGETGGNQPQHF

j_call: TRBJ1-2
v_call: TRBV30
cdr3_aa: CAWSGSGSLGYTF

j_call: TRBJ2-1
v_call: TRBV24-1
cdr3_aa: CATSAGGSSSNEQFF

j_call: TRBJ2-6
v_call: TRBV24-1
cdr3_aa: CATEALMTSGANVLTF

j_call: TRBJ2-7
v_call: TRBV19
cdr3_aa: CASSIRDRDAYEQYF

j_call: TRBJ2-1
v_call: TRBV5-4
cdr3_aa: CASSPSPGVGEQFF

j_call: TRBJ2-7
v_call: TRBV29-1
cdr3_aa: CSVCFRTGGNEQYF

j_call: TRBJ1-1
v_call: TRBV5-4
cdr3_aa: CASTEGQGRSNTEAFF

j_call: TRBJ1-2
v_call: TRBV6-5
cdr3_aa: CASSRTGSYGYTF

j_call: TRBJ2-7
v_call: TRBV27
cdr3_aa: CASSSLRHSTSGEQYF

j_call: TRBJ2-1
v_call: TRBV20-1
cdr3_aa: CSASVLAGGSEQFF

j_call: TRBJ2-1
v_call: TRBV13
cdr3_aa: CASSLGLVNEQFF

j_call: TRBJ1-1
v_call: TRBV27
cdr3_aa: CASSFTGGRTEAFF

j_call: TRBJ2-2
v_call: TRBV28
cdr3_aa: CASSLQRGNTGELFF

j_call: TRBJ2-7
v_call: TRBV6-1
cdr3_aa: CASSDAGTGTNEQYF

j_call: TRBJ2-7
v_call: TRBV6-2/TRBV6-3
cdr3_aa: CASSYFRGSYEQYF

j_call: TRBJ2-4
v_call: TRBV27
cdr3_aa: CASSLLGFAGLAKNIQYF

j_call: TRBJ2-7
v_call: TRBV28
cdr3_aa: CAIGGPPGEQYF

j_call: TRBJ2-4
v_call: TRBV27
cdr3_aa: CASSLGQGWENIQYF

j_call: TRBJ1-6
v_call: TRBV4-2
cdr3_aa: CASSQDPGQGHSPLHF

j_call: TRBJ2-7
v_call: TRBV19
cdr3_aa: CASSMYGRAPYEQYF

j_call: TRBJ2-1
v_call: TRBV28
cdr3_aa: CASSRGTSHYNEQFF

j_call: TRBJ1-5
v_call: TRBV24-1
cdr3_aa: CATSDSGQPQHF

j_call: TRBJ2-7
v_call: TRBV10-3
cdr3_aa: CAISGEGGNEQYF

j_call: TRBJ1-6
v_call: TRBV10-3
cdr3_aa: CAISGPSGSPLHF

j_call: TRBJ1-2
v_call: TRBV30
cdr3_aa: CAWSQGTGPNYGYTF

j_call: TRBJ1-2
v_call: TRBV28
cdr3_aa: CASSSYKGALYGYTF

j_call: TRBJ1-1
v_call: TRBV28
cdr3_aa: CASSSPRVMGMNTEAFF

j_call: TRBJ1-2
v_call: TRBV6-2/TRBV6-3
cdr3_aa: CASSSEYSNYGYTF

j_call: TRBJ2-1
v_call: TRBV19
cdr3_aa: CASSISPGLAYEQFF

j_call: TRBJ2-2
v_call: TRBV19
cdr3_aa: CASSPGQGGTGELFF

j_call: TRBJ2-7
v_call: TRBV29-1
cdr3_aa: CSVEVANEQYF

j_call: TRBJ2-7
v_call: TRBV30
cdr3_aa: CAGGRGSSYEQYF

j_call: TRBJ2-3
v_call: TRBV7-9
cdr3_aa: CASSGQGGTQYF

j_call: TRBJ2-7
v_call: TRBV18
cdr3_aa: CASSPAPRGIGTGSYEQYF

j_call: TRBJ1-1
v_call: TRBV6-5
cdr3_aa: CASSRTGTEAFF

j_call: TRBJ2-4
v_call: TRBV7-2
cdr3_aa: CASSLDPRLAKNIQYF

j_call: TRBJ1-5
v_call: TRBV10-1
cdr3_aa: CASSGTGSASNQPQHF

j_call: TRBJ1-6
v_call: TRBV5-1
cdr3_aa: CASRGQGDSPLHF

j_call: TRBJ1-1
v_call: TRBV7-2
cdr3_aa: CASSPSLNTEAFF

j_call: TRBJ1-1
v_call: TRBV9
cdr3_aa: CASSVTGTMNTEAFF

j_call: TRBJ1-5
v_call: TRBV7-9
cdr3_aa: CASRSGTGANQPQHF

j_call: TRBJ2-7
v_call: TRBV5-4
cdr3_aa: CASSRQGYEQYF

j_call: TRBJ2-2
v_call: TRBV5-1
cdr3_aa: CASSLHGGRADTGELFF